The source of this TCR beta chain is a study of a mutant IDH1 vaccine in newly diagnosed glioma. The overall study: Vaccination was launched 4-6 weeks after radiotherapy alone, or with temozolomide cycles. Previous treatment comprised radiotherapy, temozolomide, or both, mostly both.

For this clone: Its antigen is not identified.

Deletions cut 3 bases from V and 2 bases from J, with 14 bases between. Germline V gives CDR1 SGDLS, CDR2 YYNGEE. The CDR3 loop spans 15 amino acids. Clones were read by immunoSEQ multiplex PCR, and TCRdb kept only the in-frame ones, dropping some. The repertoire has 45,000 to 60,000 clones, approximately 78% of them found once; the top ten carry roughly 5.6%. As to time point: week 5, during vaccination. A single vaccine dose contained 300 ug of mutant IDH1 20-mer peptide, and topical imiquimod was used with it. This TCR was sampled from a man aged 50-59 years with glioma. The rearrangement joins TRBV9 to TRBJ1-1; D not resolved. The specimen comprised PBMCs, sampled from a glioma patient whose treatment included an IDH1 peptide vaccine. CDR3 DNA sequence: TGTGCCAGCAGCGGGGAGGACCTCGGAAACACTGAAGCTTTCTTT. This codes for CASSGEDLGNTEAFF. Filled out from reference TRBV9 and TRBJ1-1, the complete variable domain reads DSGVTQTPKHLITATGQRVTLRCSPRSGDLSVYWYQQSLDQGLQFLIQYYNGEERAKGNILERFSAQQFPDLHSELNLSSLELGDSALYFCASSGEDLGNTEAFFGQGTRLTVV.